The rows below give T cell receptor beta chains drawn from one sample of a study of early T cells in non-severe SARS-CoV-2 infection. TCRdb re-derived calls from the 5' RACE reads in MiXCR, one entry per CDR3 protein. The sample contains 25,000 to 30,000 distinct CDR3 sequences, 5.3% of which appear only once. The source material was whole blood. The receptor set was obtained from an adult who was a healthcare worker with PCR-confirmed SARS-CoV-2 infection or an uninfected control (not recorded which). CDR3s include the opening cysteine and the closing phenylalanine or tryptophan. The size field is filled for only some rows; it gives once, few, many or a size class.

TRBV4-3,many,CASSQDLMRSDEQFF
TRBV20-1,many,CSASTSGEHEQYF
TRBV5-1,many,CASSLVPSGSYEQYF
TRBV29-1,NA,CSVTGLAGVGETQYF
TRBV6-5,few,CASSYSSIPWEQYF
TRBV4-2,many,CASSQGDRGGGYGYTF
TRBV7-2,NA,CASIPAGLAGDTQYF
TRBV7-2,few,CASSSRQSAGEQYF
TRBV7-6,many,CASSFGQGNEQFF
TRBV27,few,CASTTFLGQGAFEQYF
TRBV7-2,NA,CASSLGTGTTGELFF
TRBV29-1,many,CSVGTGEGYGYTF
TRBV7-2,many,CASSLVSSLAYEQYF
TRBV12-3/TRBV12-4,many,CASSSPSVGDYEQYF
TRBV20-1,many,CSASRHQGSGELFF
TRBV6-5,NA,CASRGSIWSYEQYF
TRBV20-1,few,CSEKGSGKDIQYF
TRBV10-3,few,CAISDPLASSSYEQYF
TRBV15,many,CATSSHSIGSSFYEQYF
TRBV18,many,CASSPGRARALAETQYF
TRBV7-2,many,CASSWGRIAGGLYNEQFF
TRBV10-2,many,CASSVGGEGQETQYF
TRBV2,NA,CASSDIEETQYF
TRBV29-1,many,CSVQREVTEAFF
TRBV7-2,few,CASTRRSDTQYF
TRBV20-1,many,CSARVGGNTDTQYF
TRBV12-3/TRBV12-4,many,CASSFDRLNTEAFF
TRBV6-2/TRBV6-3,many,CASSLGQNTEAFF
TRBV20-1,many,CSARDPPAGGPPSRETQYF
TRBV5-1,many,CASSGGQGIYDPEAFF
TRBV20-1,many,CSARVQSAGDTGELFF
TRBV7-9,many,CASSSSGRGYNEQFF
TRBV28,many,CASSVLADAKGTDTQYF
TRBV29-1,many,CSERENLGDTQYF
TRBV20-1,many,CSATPQGTGGYEQYF
TRBV6-5,many,CASSYSTADTEAFF
TRBV19,medium-sized,CASSVGTDSNQPQHF
TRBV15,few,CATSRGGNYGYTF
TRBV20-1,few,CSASGRADETQYF
TRBV7-3,few,CASSLNPGQPQHF
TRBV7-8,many,CASSSNPTRGEREEKTQYF
TRBV29-1,many,CSVWDRNNEQFF